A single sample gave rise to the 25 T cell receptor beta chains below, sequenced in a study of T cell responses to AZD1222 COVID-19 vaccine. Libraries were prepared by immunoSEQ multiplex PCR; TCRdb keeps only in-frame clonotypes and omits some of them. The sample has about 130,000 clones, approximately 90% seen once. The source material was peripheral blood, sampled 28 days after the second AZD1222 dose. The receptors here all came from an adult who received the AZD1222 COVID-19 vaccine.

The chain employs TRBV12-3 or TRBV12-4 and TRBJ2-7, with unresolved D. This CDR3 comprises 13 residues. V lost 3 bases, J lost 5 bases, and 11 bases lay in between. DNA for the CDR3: TGTGCCAGCAGTTTCTCCAGTAGGGACGAGCAGTACTTC. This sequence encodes CASSFSSRDEQYF.

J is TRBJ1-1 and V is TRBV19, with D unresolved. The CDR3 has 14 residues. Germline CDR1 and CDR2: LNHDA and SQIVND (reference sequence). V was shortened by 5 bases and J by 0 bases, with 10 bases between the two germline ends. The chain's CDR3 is CASSHGFMNTEAFF. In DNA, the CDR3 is TGTGCCAGTAGTCACGGTTTCATGAACACTGAAGCTTTCTTT.

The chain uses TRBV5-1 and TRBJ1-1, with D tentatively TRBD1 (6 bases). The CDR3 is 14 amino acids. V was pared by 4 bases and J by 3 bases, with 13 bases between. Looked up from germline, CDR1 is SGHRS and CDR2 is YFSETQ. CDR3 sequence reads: CASSLQGPDTEAFF. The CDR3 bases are TGCGCCAGCAGCCTCCAGGGGCCGGACACTGAAGCTTTCTTT.

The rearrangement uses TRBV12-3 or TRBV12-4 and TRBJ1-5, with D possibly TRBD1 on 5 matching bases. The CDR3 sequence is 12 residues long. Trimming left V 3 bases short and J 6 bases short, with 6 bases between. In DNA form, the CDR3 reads TGTGCCAGCAGTTTTCAGGGTCAGCCCCAGCATTTT. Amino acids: CASSFQGQPQHF.

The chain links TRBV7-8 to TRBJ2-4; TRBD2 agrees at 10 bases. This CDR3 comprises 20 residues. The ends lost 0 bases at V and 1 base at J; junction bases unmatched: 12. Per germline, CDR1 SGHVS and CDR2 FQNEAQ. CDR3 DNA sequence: TGTGCCAGCAGCTTAGCGCTGGGGGCTAGCGGGAGTGTGGCCAAAAACATTCAGTACTTC. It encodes CASSLALGASGSVAKNIQYF.

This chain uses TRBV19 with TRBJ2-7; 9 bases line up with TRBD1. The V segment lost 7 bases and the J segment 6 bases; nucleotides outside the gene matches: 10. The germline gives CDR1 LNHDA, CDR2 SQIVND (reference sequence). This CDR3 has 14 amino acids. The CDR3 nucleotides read TGTGCCAGTACCCCGACAGGGGGGGACGGCGAGCAGTACTTC. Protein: CASTPTGGDGEQYF.

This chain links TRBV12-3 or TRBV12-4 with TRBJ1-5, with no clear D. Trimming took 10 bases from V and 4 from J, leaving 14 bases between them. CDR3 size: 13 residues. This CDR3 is CAIEALGNQPQHF. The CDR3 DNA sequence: TGTGCCATCGAGGCCTTGGGGAATCAGCCCCAGCATTTT.

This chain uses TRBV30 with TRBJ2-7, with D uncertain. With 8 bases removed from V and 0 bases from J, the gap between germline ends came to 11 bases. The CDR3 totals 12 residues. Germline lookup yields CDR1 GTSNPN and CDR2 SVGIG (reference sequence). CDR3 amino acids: CAGAQSSYEQYF. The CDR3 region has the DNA TGTGCCGGAGCGCAAAGCTCCTACGAGCAGTACTTC.

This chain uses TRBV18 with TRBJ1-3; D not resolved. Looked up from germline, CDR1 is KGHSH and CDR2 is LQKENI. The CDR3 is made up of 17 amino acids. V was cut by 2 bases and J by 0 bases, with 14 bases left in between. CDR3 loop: CASSPMFDPRSGNTIYF. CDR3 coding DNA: TGTGCCAGCTCACCAATGTTCGACCCGCGCTCTGGAAACACCATATATTTT. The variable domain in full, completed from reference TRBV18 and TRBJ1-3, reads NAGVMQNPRHLVRRRGQEARLRCSPMKGHSHVYWYRQLPEEGLKFMVYLQKENIIDESGMPKERFSAEFPKEGPSILRIQQVVRGDSAAYFCASSPMFDPRSGNTIYFGEGSWLTVV.

The CDR3 DNA is TGTGCCTGGACAACAGAAACGAACACTGAAGCTTTCTTT. This sequence encodes CAWTTETNTEAFF. The J gene is TRBJ1-1, the V gene TRBV30; D remains unclear. V lost 4 bases and J 1 base, leaving 10 bases between the germline ends. The CDR3 has 13 residues. Per germline, CDR1 GTSNPN and CDR2 SVGIG (reference sequence).

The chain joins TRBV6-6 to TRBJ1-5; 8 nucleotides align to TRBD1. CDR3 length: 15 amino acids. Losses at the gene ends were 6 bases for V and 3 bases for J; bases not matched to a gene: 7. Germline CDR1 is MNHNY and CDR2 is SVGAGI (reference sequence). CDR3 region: CASRNRGDNNQPQHF. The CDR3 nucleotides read TGTGCCAGCAGGAACAGGGGGGACAACAATCAGCCCCAGCATTTT.

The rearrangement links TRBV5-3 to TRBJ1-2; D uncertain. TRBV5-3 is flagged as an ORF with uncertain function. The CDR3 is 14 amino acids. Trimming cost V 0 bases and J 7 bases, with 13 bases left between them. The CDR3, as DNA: TGTGCCAGAAGCTTGGGTGACGCCCTCGGTGGCTACACCTTC. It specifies CARSLGDALGGYTF.

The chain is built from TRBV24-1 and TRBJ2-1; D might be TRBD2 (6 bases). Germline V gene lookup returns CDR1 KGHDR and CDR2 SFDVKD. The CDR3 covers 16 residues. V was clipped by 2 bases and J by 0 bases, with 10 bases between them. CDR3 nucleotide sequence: TGTGCCACCAGTGATTCAACAGCGGGCTCCTACAATGAGCAGTTCTTC. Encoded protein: CATSDSTAGSYNEQFF.

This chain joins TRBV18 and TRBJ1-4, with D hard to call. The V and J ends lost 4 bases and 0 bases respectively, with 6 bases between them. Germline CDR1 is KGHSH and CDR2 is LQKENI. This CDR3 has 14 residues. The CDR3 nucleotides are TGTGCCAGCTCACAGTACGCAACTAATGAAAAACTGTTTTTT. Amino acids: CASSQYATNEKLFF.

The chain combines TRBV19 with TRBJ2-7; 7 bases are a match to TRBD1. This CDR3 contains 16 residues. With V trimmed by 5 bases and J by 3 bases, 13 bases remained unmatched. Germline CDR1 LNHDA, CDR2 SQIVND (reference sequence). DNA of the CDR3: TGTGCCAGTAGTCCTTCGGGACAGCTGGGGGACTACGAGCAGTACTTC. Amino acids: CASSPSGQLGDYEQYF. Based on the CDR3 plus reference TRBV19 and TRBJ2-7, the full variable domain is DGGITQSPKYLFRKEGQNVTLSCEQNLNHDAMYWYRQDPGQGLRLIYYSQIVNDFQKGDIAEGYSVSREKKESFPLTVTSAQKNPTAFYLCASSPSGQLGDYEQYFGPGTRLTVT.

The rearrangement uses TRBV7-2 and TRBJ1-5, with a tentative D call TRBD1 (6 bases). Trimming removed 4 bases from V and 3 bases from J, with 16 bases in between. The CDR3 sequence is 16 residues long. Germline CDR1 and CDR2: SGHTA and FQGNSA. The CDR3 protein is CASSSNGQGFNQPQHF. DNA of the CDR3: TGTGCCAGCAGCTCCAACGGGCAGGGGTTCAATCAGCCCCAGCATTTT.

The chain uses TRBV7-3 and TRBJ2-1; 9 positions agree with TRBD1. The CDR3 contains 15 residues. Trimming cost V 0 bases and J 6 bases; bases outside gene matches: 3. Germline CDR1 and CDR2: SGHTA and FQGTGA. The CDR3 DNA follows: TGTGCCAGCAGCTTAACGTCGGGACAGGGCAATGAGCAGTTCTTC. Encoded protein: CASSLTSGQGNEQFF. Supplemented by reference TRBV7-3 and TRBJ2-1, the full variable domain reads GAGVSQTPSNKVTEKGKYVELRCDPISGHTALYWYRQSLGQGPEFLIYFQGTGAADDSGLPNDRFFAVRPEGSVSTLKIQRTERGDSAVYLCASSLTSGQGNEQFFGPGTRLTVL.

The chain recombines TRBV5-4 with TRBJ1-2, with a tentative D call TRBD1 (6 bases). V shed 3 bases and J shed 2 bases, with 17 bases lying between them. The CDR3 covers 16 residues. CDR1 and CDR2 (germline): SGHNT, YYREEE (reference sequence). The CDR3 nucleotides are TGTGCCAGCAGCTCACCCAACAGGGCCCTCAACTATGGCTACACCTTC. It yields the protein CASSSPNRALNYGYTF. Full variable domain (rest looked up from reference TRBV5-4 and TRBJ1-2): ETGVTQSPTHLIKTRGQQVTLRCSSQSGHNTVSWYQQALGQGPQFIFQYYREEENGRGNFPPRFSGLQFPNYSSELNVNALELDDSALYLCASSSPNRALNYGYTFGSGTRLTVV.

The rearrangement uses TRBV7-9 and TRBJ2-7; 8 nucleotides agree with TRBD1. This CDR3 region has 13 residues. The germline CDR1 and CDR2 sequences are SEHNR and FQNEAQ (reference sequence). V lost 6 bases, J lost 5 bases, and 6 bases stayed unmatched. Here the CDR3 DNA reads TGTGCCAGCAGGTATACAGGGGGAAACGAGCAGTACTTC. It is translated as CASRYTGGNEQYF.

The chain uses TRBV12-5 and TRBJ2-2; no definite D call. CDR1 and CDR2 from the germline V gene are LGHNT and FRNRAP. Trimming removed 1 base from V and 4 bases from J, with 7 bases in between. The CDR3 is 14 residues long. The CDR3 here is CASGLGQTTGELFF. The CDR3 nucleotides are TGTGCTAGTGGTTTGGGCCAGACCACCGGGGAGCTGTTTTTT.

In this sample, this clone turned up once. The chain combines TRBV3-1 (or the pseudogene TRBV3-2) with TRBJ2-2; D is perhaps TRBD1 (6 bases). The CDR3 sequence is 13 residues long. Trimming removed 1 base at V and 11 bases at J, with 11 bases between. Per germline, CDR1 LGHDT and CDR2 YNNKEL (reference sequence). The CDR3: CASSQVLRGELFF. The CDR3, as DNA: TGTGCCAGCAGCCAAGTTCTCAGGGGAGAGCTGTTTTTT.

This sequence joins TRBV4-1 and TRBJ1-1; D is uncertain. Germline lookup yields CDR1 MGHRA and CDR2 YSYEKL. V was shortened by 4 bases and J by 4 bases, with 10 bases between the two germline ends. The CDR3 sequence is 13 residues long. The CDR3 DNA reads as TGCGCCAGCAGCCGGACTCGTGGCACTGAAGCTTTCTTT. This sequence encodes CASSRTRGTEAFF.

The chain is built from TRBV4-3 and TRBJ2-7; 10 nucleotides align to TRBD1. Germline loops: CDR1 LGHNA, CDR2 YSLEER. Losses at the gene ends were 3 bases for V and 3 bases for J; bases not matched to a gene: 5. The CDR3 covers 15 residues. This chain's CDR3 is CASSQAGTGVYEQYF. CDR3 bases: TGCGCCAGCAGCCAGGCCGGGACAGGGGTCTACGAGCAGTACTTC.

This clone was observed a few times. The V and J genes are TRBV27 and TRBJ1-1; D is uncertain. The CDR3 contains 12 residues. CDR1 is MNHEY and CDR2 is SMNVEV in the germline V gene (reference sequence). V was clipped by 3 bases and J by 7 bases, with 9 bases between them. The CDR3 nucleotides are TGTGCCAGCAGTTTGAACGGACGTGAAGCTTTCTTT. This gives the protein CASSLNGREAFF.

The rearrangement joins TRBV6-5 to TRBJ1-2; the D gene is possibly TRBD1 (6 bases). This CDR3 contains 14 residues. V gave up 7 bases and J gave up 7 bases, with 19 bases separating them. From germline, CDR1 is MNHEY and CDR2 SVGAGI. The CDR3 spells CASTQPGQIRGYTF. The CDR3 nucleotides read TGTGCCAGCACCCAACCGGGACAAATTCGTGGCTACACCTTC.